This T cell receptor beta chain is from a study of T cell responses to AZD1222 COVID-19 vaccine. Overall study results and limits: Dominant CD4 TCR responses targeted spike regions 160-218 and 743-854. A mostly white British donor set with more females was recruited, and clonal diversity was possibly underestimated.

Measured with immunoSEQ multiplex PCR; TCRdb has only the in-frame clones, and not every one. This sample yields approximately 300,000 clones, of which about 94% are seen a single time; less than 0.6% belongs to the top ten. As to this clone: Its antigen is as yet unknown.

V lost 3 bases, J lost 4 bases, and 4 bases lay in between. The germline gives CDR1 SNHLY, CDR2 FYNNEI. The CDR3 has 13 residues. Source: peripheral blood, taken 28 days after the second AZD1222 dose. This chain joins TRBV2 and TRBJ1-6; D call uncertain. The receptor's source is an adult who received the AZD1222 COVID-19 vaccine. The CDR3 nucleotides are TGTGCCAGCAGTGAGGGGTATAATTCACCCCTCCACTTT. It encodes CASSEGYNSPLHF.